Each of the 10 T cell receptor beta chains below was sequenced from the same sample in a study of blood T cell repertoires in COVID-19. The method was immunoSEQ multiplex PCR; TCRdb's version includes in-frame clones alone and lacks a portion of them. This table holds around 300,000 clones, about 90% found once. Sequencing was carried out using peripheral blood. The receptors stem from a woman between 35 and 50 years old with acute or convalescent COVID-19.

V is TRBV6-5 and J is TRBJ2-3; 9 nucleotides align to TRBD1. The germline V gene has CDR1 MNHEY and CDR2 SVGAGI. Losses at the gene ends were 10 bases for V and 2 bases for J; bases not matched to a gene: 7. This CDR3 comprises 14 residues. CDR3: CATRDRVLTDTQYF. The CDR3, as DNA: TGTGCCACCAGGGACAGGGTCCTCACAGATACGCAGTATTTT.

The chain employs TRBV2 and TRBJ1-4, with D unclear. Trimming removed 4 bases from V and 0 bases from J, with 9 bases in between. The CDR3 runs 15 residues. The germline V gene has CDR1 SNHLY and CDR2 FYNNEI. The CDR3 DNA sequence: TGTGCCAGCAGTGCCTTAATTGCAACTAATGAAAAACTGTTTTTT. Translated, it gives CASSALIATNEKLFF.

This sequence joins TRBV6-2 or TRBV6-3 and TRBJ1-2; D gene uncertain. The CDR3 spans 15 residues. The ends were cut back, 2 bases at V and 2 bases at J, with 12 bases in the middle. The germline CDR1 and CDR2 sequences are MNHEY and SVGEGT. The CDR3 reads CASSYAGSLNYGYTF. The DNA of the CDR3 is TGTGCCAGCAGTTACGCGGGTAGTTTAAACTATGGCTACACCTTC.

The chain joins TRBV27 to TRBJ1-6; a possible D gene is TRBD1 (5 bases). The CDR3 is 14 residues long. Germline loops: CDR1 MNHEY, CDR2 SMNVEV (reference sequence). V was clipped by 3 bases and J by 7 bases, with 10 bases between them. The CDR3 sequence is CASSFGGTNSPLHF. The DNA for the CDR3 is TGTGCCAGCAGTTTCGGGGGGACCAATTCACCCCTCCACTTT.

This chain connects TRBV5-1 to TRBJ1-4; 7 bases are shared with TRBD1. Germline assignment: CDR1 SGHRS and CDR2 YFSETQ. CDR3 length equals 16 residues. V trimming: 4 bases; J trimming: 5 bases; junction bases outside the gene matches: 11. CDR3 sequence reads: CASSPMPTGSNEKLFF. In DNA, the CDR3 is TGCGCCAGCAGCCCAATGCCGACAGGGTCAAATGAAAAACTGTTTTTT.

The genes are TRBV19 and TRBJ2-3; TRBD2 matches at 8 bases. From germline, CDR1 is LNHDA and CDR2 SQIVND (reference sequence). This CDR3 region has 14 residues. V dropped 11 bases and J dropped 7; count of bases not matched to a gene: 14. CDR3 region: CASSAGGGLNTQYF. The CDR3 DNA reads TGTGCCTCCTCGGCCGGGGGGGGGCTTAATACGCAGTATTTT.

In its sample, this clone was seen once. The CDR3 is CAWEGVQGGTQYF. CDR3 nucleotide sequence: TGTGCCTGGGAAGGGGTCCAAGGCGGTACGCAGTATTTT. V is TRBV30 and J is TRBJ2-3, with D possibly matching TRBD1 (5 bases). CDR1 and CDR2 (germline): GTSNPN, SVGIG (reference sequence). This CDR3 has 13 amino acids. The germline V and J ends were trimmed by 5 bases and 8 bases, with 17 bases remaining between them.

The chain links TRBV7-2 to TRBJ1-1, with 10 positions matching TRBD1. Germline V gene lookup returns CDR1 SGHTA and CDR2 FQGNSA. V gave up 8 bases and J gave up 4 bases; unmatched junction bases: 7. The CDR3 is made up of 14 amino acids. The CDR3 DNA is TGTGCCAGCCGGGACAGGGGCTGGGGCACTGAAGCTTTCTTT. Translation gives CASRDRGWGTEAFF.

This chain links TRBV24-1 with TRBJ2-6; D perhaps matches TRBD1 (5 bases). The V gene lost 3 bases and the J gene lost 0 bases, with 11 bases spanning the gap. This CDR3 has 17 amino acids. CDR1 is KGHDR, CDR2 SFDVKD, per germline. The CDR3 DNA reads as TGTGCCACCAGTGATCCAGTTGACAGCTCTGGGGCCAACGTCCTGACTTTC. It codes for CATSDPVDSSGANVLTF.

The V call is TRBV7-9, the J call TRBJ2-7; TRBD2 agrees at 10 bases. The CDR3 consists of 17 residues. Germline CDR1 SEHNR, CDR2 FQNEAQ (reference sequence). After removal of 5 bases from V and 0 bases from J, the junction contained 10 bases not matched to a gene. For the CDR3, the DNA is TGTGCCAGCAGCGAAAACCTTAGCGGGGGGAGCTCCTACGAGCAGTACGTC. This encodes CASSENLSGGSSYEQYV.